The TCR beta chain described here comes from a study of blood T cell repertoires in COVID-19. Looking at the study overall: Researchers got acute and convalescent COVID-19 samples from the United States, Italy and Spain.

Germline CDR1 KGHSH, CDR2 LQKENI. The CDR3 runs 14 residues. The V gene end was trimmed by 5 bases and the J gene end by 4 bases; junction bases not matched to a gene: 7. Categorization into cohorts depended on clinical history that participants reported. As handled by the study authors: Estimated nucleated cell counts came from reference gene primer amplification. The data were produced by immunoSEQ multiplex PCR, yet TCRdb's version contains in-frame clones alone and is incomplete. That table is the source of V, J and clone size, and D and trimming were worked out from the DNA. The table lists roughly 220,000 clones, 82% of them singletons.

This clonotype was obtained from a man aged 40-50 years who had recovered from COVID-19. The source material was PBMCs or T cells enriched from blood (not recorded which). This rearrangement joins TRBV18 to TRBJ2-5, with 7 bases identical to TRBD1. The CDR3: CASSATGLIETQYF. Written as DNA, the CDR3 is TGTGCCAGCTCAGCGACAGGGCTTATAGAGACCCAGTACTTC.